The 32 T cell receptor beta chains listed next were all sequenced from one sample in a study of blood T cell repertoires in COVID-19. Measured with immunoSEQ multiplex PCR; TCRdb has only the in-frame clones, and not every one. The table shows 100,000 to 150,000 clones, with approximately 85% occurring only once. Sequenced input: peripheral blood. These receptors originate from a human donor in a cohort sampled during active COVID-19.

The rearrangement joins TRBV6-5 to TRBJ1-3, with D unclear. Germline V CDR1 and CDR2: MNHEY, SVGAGI. The length of the CDR3 is 14 residues. Trimming took 0 bases from V and 7 from J, leaving 10 bases between them. The CDR3 nucleotides read TGTGCCAGCAGTTACTCGGGAGCCAGGAACACCATATATTTT. This encodes CASSYSGARNTIYF.

Comments on this clone: The junction departs from the called germline gene at one end, perhaps through a read error. The CDR3 region is CASSEGPNRGPRSTSF. CDR3 sequence (DNA): TGTGCCAGCAGTGAAGGCCCAAACAGGGGGCCCCGGTCCACCTCATTC. The chain recombines TRBV2 with TRBJ1-2; 9 bases are shared with TRBD1. Germline V lookup: CDR1 SNHLY, CDR2 FYNNEI. The CDR3 totals 16 residues.

This clone appeared once. This sequence joins TRBV19 and TRBJ1-2; 9 nucleotides align to TRBD1. Germline lookup yields CDR1 LNHDA and CDR2 SQIVND (reference sequence). Germline trimming cut 3 bases from V and 7 bases from J; bases unmatched to any gene: 12. The CDR3 length is 16 residues. The CDR3 region has the DNA TGTGCCAGTAGTATGACCCTCTGGACAGGGGCAAGTGGCTACACCTTC. This sequence encodes CASSMTLWTGASGYTF.

The chain has TRBV10-3 and TRBJ2-5; 9 positions match TRBD2. Trimming took 7 bases from V and 1 from J; bases not matched to a gene: 4. The CDR3 runs to 14 residues. The germline CDR1 and CDR2 sequences are ENHRY and SYGVKD. The CDR3 nucleotides are TGTGCCATCACTAGCGGGAACACCCAAGAGACCCAGTACTTC. Translated: CAITSGNTQETQYF.

The V and J genes are TRBV5-6 and TRBJ1-1; a possible D gene is TRBD1 (5 bases). Germline lookup yields CDR1 SGHDT and CDR2 YYEEEE. V was trimmed by 0 bases and J by 2 bases, leaving 11 bases between them. The CDR3 loop spans 15 amino acids. The DNA for the CDR3 is TGTGCCAGCAGCTTGGTTGGGGGGGTCAACACTGAAGCTTTCTTT. As protein: CASSLVGGVNTEAFF.

The chain recombines TRBV7-9 with TRBJ2-7; no firm D call. Looked up from germline, CDR1 is SEHNR and CDR2 is FQNEAQ (reference sequence). The CDR3 runs 13 residues. V was clipped by 5 bases and J by 4 bases, with 12 bases between them. The CDR3 region is CASSLNIEYEQYF. CDR3 in DNA: TGTGCCAGCAGCCTCAACATTGAATACGAGCAGTACTTC.

The chain carries TRBV10-3 and TRBJ1-2, with 10 bases that match TRBD1. Germline V lookup: CDR1 ENHRY, CDR2 SYGVKD. The CDR3 extends over 15 amino acids. The J segment lost 6 bases and the V segment lost 2 bases, leaving 6 bases of the junction unmatched. CDR3 DNA: TGTGCCATCAGTGAGGGGGACAGGGGCCCGCATGGCTACACCTTC. Its protein product is CAISEGDRGPHGYTF.

The rearrangement uses TRBV5-4 and TRBJ2-1, with a tentative D call TRBD1 (6 bases). The CDR3 length is 14 residues. Germline values: CDR1 SGHNT, CDR2 YYREEE (reference sequence). Trimming cost V 4 bases and J 9 bases, with 17 bases left between them. This CDR3 is CASSLAGDTSEQFF. The CDR3 nucleotides read TGTGCCAGCAGCCTCGCCGGGGACACATCTGAGCAGTTCTTC.

The J gene is TRBJ2-5, the V gene TRBV5-4; D remains ambiguous. The germline V gene encodes CDR1 SGHNT and CDR2 YYREEE (reference sequence). The CDR3 consists of 12 residues. Trimming stripped 2 bases from V and 0 bases from J, with 2 bases between. In DNA, the CDR3 is TGTGCCAGCAGCTTCTACCAAGAGACCCAGTACTTC. Protein: CASSFYQETQYF.

The chain combines TRBV30 with TRBJ2-1, with 12 bases lining up with TRBD2. V gave up 1 base and J gave up 10 bases; unmatched junction bases: 5. The CDR3 runs to 14 residues. Germline V gene lookup returns CDR1 GTSNPN and CDR2 SVGIG (reference sequence). The CDR3: CAWSELAGGNEQFF. CDR3 DNA sequence: TGTGCCTGGAGTGAGCTAGCGGGGGGGAACGAGCAGTTCTTC.

The CDR3 sequence is CASSPDSTHEQYF. CDR3 in DNA: TGTGCCAGCTCACCCGACAGTACCCACGAGCAGTACTTC. This chain uses TRBV18 with TRBJ2-7; D is perhaps TRBD1 (5 bases). V shed 3 bases and J shed 5 bases, with 11 bases lying between them. In germline, CDR1 is KGHSH, CDR2 LQKENI. This CDR3 comprises 13 residues. The full variable domain, completed using reference TRBV18 and TRBJ2-7, is NAGVMQNPRHLVRRRGQEARLRCSPMKGHSHVYWYRQLPEEGLKFMVYLQKENIIDESGMPKERFSAEFPKEGPSILRIQQVVRGDSAAYFCASSPDSTHEQYFGPGTRLTVT.

The chain carries TRBV9 and TRBJ1-1, with TRBD1 identical over 7 bases. CDR1 is SGDLS, CDR2 YYNGEE, per germline. The CDR3 sequence is 12 residues long. With V trimmed by 4 bases and J by 13 bases, 10 bases remained unmatched. The CDR3 coding sequence is TGTGCCAGCAGCCCCCGACAGGGAATCGTTTTCTTT. It yields the protein CASSPRQGIVFF.

This chain connects TRBV9 to TRBJ1-3; D might be TRBD1 (6 bases). Looked up from germline, CDR1 is SGDLS and CDR2 is YYNGEE. V lost 4 bases, J lost 1 base, and 15 bases lay in between. This CDR3 comprises 16 residues. The CDR3 bases are TGTGCCAGCAGCTGGGCGGGGGCGCCTTCTGGAAACACCATATATTTT. Its translation is CASSWAGAPSGNTIYF.

This chain links TRBV15 with TRBJ2-1; 11 positions match TRBD2. After removal of 5 bases from V and 4 bases from J, the junction contained 7 bases not matched to a gene. There are 16 residues in the CDR3. Germline loops: CDR1 LNHNV, CDR2 YYDKDF (reference sequence). CDR3 amino acids: CATSPQTSGGYNEQFF. DNA for the CDR3: TGTGCCACCAGCCCTCAAACTAGCGGGGGTTACAATGAGCAGTTCTTC. Full variable domain (outside the CDR3, taken from reference TRBV15 and TRBJ2-1): DAMVIQNPRYQVTQFGKPVTLSCSQTLNHNVMYWYQQKSSQAPKLLFHYYDKDFNNEADTPDNFQSRRPNTSFCFLDIRSPGLGDTAMYLCATSPQTSGGYNEQFFGPGTRLTVL.

This chain links TRBV2 with TRBJ1-1; tentatively, D is TRBD1 (5 bases). Germline V gene sequence: CDR1 SNHLY, CDR2 FYNNEI. Trimming shortened V by 4 bases and J by 0 bases, and 9 bases separated the two germline ends. This CDR3 comprises 14 residues. CDR3 DNA sequence: TGTGCCAGCAGTGTGGGGCTCTTGAACACTGAAGCTTTCTTT. Its translation: CASSVGLLNTEAFF.

V and J are TRBV5-5 and TRBJ1-3, with a tentative D call TRBD1 (6 bases). The CDR3 is 14 amino acids. CDR1 is SGHKS and CDR2 is YYEKEE in the germline V gene (reference sequence). V lost 4 bases and J 0 bases, leaving 8 bases between the germline ends. CDR3 sequence (DNA): TGTGCCAGCAGCCCGACAGGCTCTGGAAACACCATATATTTT. Its translation is CASSPTGSGNTIYF.

J is TRBJ1-1 and V is TRBV12-5; tentatively, D is TRBD1 (5 bases). V lost 2 bases, J lost 4 bases, and 20 bases lay in between. The germline V gene encodes CDR1 LGHNT and CDR2 FRNRAP. CDR3 length: 17 residues. The chain's CDR3 is CASGLNQGGGRVTEAFF. The CDR3 coding sequence is TGTGCTAGTGGTTTGAATCAGGGCGGGGGACGTGTCACTGAAGCTTTCTTT.

This clone was seen only once. The CDR3 loop is CASNSYAGSTDTQYF. CDR3 DNA: TGTGCCAGTAACTCATACGCGGGGTCCACAGATACGCAGTATTTT. This chain joins TRBV9 and TRBJ2-3, with a tentative D call TRBD2 (6 bases). CDR1 and CDR2 (germline): SGDLS, YYNGEE. V was cut by 8 bases and J by 2 bases, with 18 bases left in between. The CDR3 has 15 residues.

The chain links TRBV5-6 to TRBJ2-2; D is unclear. Between the trimmed V and J ends, which lost 4 bases and 9 bases, there was a span of 13 bases. The CDR3 covers 13 residues. The germline gives CDR1 SGHDT, CDR2 YYEEEE. CDR3 in DNA: TGTGCCAGCAGCGCCACTTGGGCCAGGGAGCTGTTTTTT. It codes for CASSATWARELFF. Drawing the rest from reference TRBV5-6 and TRBJ2-2, the complete variable domain is DAGVTQSPTHLIKTRGQQVTLRCSPKSGHDTVSWYQQALGQGPQFIFQYYEEEERQRGNFPDRFSGHQFPNYSSELNVNALLLGDSALYLCASSATWARELFFGEGSRLTVL.

V usage is TRBV28 and J usage is TRBJ1-5; 7 bases fit TRBD1. This CDR3 has 13 amino acids. V shed 6 bases, J shed 11 bases, and the junction held 10 bases outside the gene matches. Germline V gene sequence: CDR1 MDHEN, CDR2 SYDVKM. The CDR3 is CASRMGQLKSQHF. DNA for the CDR3: TGTGCCAGCAGGATGGGACAGCTCAAGTCCCAGCATTTT.

The V call is TRBV27, the J call TRBJ1-1, with 7 positions matching TRBD1. Germline V lookup: CDR1 MNHEY, CDR2 SMNVEV (reference sequence). CDR3 length: 15 residues. V shed 3 bases, J shed 6 bases, and the junction held 10 bases outside the gene matches. The CDR3 spells CASSFWGSTGSEAFF. CDR3 DNA sequence: TGTGCCAGCAGTTTTTGGGGTTCGACAGGGTCTGAAGCTTTCTTT.

This clone was found once. This rearrangement joins TRBV5-8 to TRBJ2-5; possible D gene TRBD1, 7 bases. The V gene lost 4 bases and the J gene lost 5 bases, with 21 bases spanning the gap. Germline CDR1 is SGHTS and CDR2 is YDEGEE. This CDR3 contains 16 residues. DNA for the CDR3: TGTGCCAGCAGCGCACGGCGGGGACAGAGGGGGGAGACCCAGTACTTC. Translation: CASSARRGQRGETQYF. The full variable domain, rest sourced from reference TRBV5-8 and TRBJ2-5, is EAGVTQSPTHLIKTRGQQATLRCSPISGHTSVYWYQQALGLGLQFLLWYDEGEERNRGNFPPRFSGRQFPNYSSELNVNALELEDSALYLCASSARRGQRGETQYFGPGTRLLVL.

The gene calls are TRBV14 and TRBJ1-6; D is uncertain. V gave up 1 base and J gave up 4 bases, with 8 bases separating them. The CDR3 is 15 residues long. Germline V lookup: CDR1 SGHDN, CDR2 FVKESK. For the CDR3, the DNA is TGTGCCAGCAGCCAAGTCGCAGGTTATAATTCACCCCTCCACTTT. It yields the protein CASSQVAGYNSPLHF.

This clone turned up a few times. The V gene is TRBV27, the J gene TRBJ2-7; TRBD2 matches 7 bases. V trimming: 0 bases; J trimming: 5 bases; junction bases outside the gene matches: 7. The germline V gene encodes CDR1 MNHEY and CDR2 SMNVEV (reference sequence). The CDR3 consists of 15 residues. In DNA, the CDR3 is TGTGCCAGCAGTTTATCGTTGGGCGGGAGCCACGAGCAGTACTTC. It encodes CASSLSLGGSHEQYF.

The CDR3 protein is CASRRITGMLGTEAFF. CDR3 DNA sequence: TGTGCCAGCAGAAGGATAACAGGGATGTTGGGCACTGAAGCTTTCTTT. This sequence joins TRBV27 and TRBJ1-1, with D possibly being TRBD1 (6 bases). The CDR3 has 16 residues. Per the germline V gene, CDR1 is MNHEY and CDR2 is SMNVEV (reference sequence). The germline V and J ends were trimmed by 6 bases and 4 bases, with 21 bases remaining between them.

This clone was detected once. CDR3 DNA sequence: TGCAGCTTGACAGGGGCCAGCACAGATACGCAGTATTTT. This codes for CSLTGASTDTQYF. The V call is TRBV29-1, the J call TRBJ2-3; 8 bases agree with TRBD1. CDR1 and CDR2 from the germline V gene are SQVTM and ANQGSEA. V lost 8 bases to trimming and J lost 0 bases; unmatched junction nucleotides: 4. The CDR3 has 13 amino acids.

In nucleotides, the CDR3 is TGTGCCACCAGCAGCGCCAGGTCGACAGGGTCGCATGGCTACACCTTC. Residues: CATSSARSTGSHGYTF. This sequence joins TRBV15 and TRBJ1-2; 7 positions match TRBD1. CDR1 is LNHNV and CDR2 is YYDKDF in the germline V gene (reference sequence). V shed 3 bases and J 6 bases; nucleotides not matched to a gene: 13. This CDR3 is built from 16 residues.

The chain combines TRBV7-8 with TRBJ2-5, with D perhaps matching TRBD1 (6 bases). V dropped 1 base and J dropped 5 bases, with 14 bases sitting between them. CDR1 is SGHVS and CDR2 is FQNEAQ in the germline V gene. This CDR3 is 15 amino acids long. The CDR3 reads CASSLGVYRAETQYF. Here the CDR3 DNA reads TGTGCCAGCAGCTTAGGTGTATACAGGGCTGAGACCCAGTACTTC.

This clone was detected a few times. The chain is built from TRBV5-1 and TRBJ2-7; 11 bases are a match to TRBD2. CDR3 size: 15 residues. Germline V gene data show CDR1 as SGHRS and CDR2 as YFSETQ. V shed 3 bases, J shed 6 bases, and the junction held 8 bases outside the gene matches. As DNA, the CDR3 is TGCGCCAGCAGCTCTCTAGCGGGAGGAACTCCCGAGCAGTACTTC. Protein sequence: CASSSLAGGTPEQYF.

V is TRBV6-6 and J is TRBJ2-7; 9 bases line up with TRBD1. Germline assignment: CDR1 MNHNY and CDR2 SVGAGI (reference sequence). V lost 10 bases, J lost 4 bases, and 5 bases stayed unmatched. CDR3 length equals 12 residues. DNA of the CDR3: TGTGCCACCGACAGGGGGACTTACGAGCAGTACTTC. It specifies CATDRGTYEQYF.

V usage is TRBV6-2 or TRBV6-3 and J usage is TRBJ2-1; 7 nucleotides align to TRBD1. V lost 4 bases to trimming and J lost 12 bases; unmatched junction nucleotides: 15. Germline V gives CDR1 MNHEY, CDR2 SVGEGT. The CDR3 extends over 15 amino acids. Here the CDR3 DNA reads TGTGCCAGCAGTTTGTCCCTCCCCCCCTCAGGGGGGCAGTTCTTC. It encodes CASSLSLPPSGGQFF.

This chain links TRBV5-1 with TRBJ2-7; 14 nucleotides agree with TRBD2. The CDR3 extends over 16 amino acids. Germline loops: CDR1 SGHRS, CDR2 YFSETQ. The trim removed 4 bases at V and 5 bases at J, leaving 8 bases unmatched. The CDR3 nucleotides read TGCGCCAGCAGCCGCCCGACTAGCGGGAGGGCCCACGAGCAGTACTTC. This translates into CASSRPTSGRAHEQYF.